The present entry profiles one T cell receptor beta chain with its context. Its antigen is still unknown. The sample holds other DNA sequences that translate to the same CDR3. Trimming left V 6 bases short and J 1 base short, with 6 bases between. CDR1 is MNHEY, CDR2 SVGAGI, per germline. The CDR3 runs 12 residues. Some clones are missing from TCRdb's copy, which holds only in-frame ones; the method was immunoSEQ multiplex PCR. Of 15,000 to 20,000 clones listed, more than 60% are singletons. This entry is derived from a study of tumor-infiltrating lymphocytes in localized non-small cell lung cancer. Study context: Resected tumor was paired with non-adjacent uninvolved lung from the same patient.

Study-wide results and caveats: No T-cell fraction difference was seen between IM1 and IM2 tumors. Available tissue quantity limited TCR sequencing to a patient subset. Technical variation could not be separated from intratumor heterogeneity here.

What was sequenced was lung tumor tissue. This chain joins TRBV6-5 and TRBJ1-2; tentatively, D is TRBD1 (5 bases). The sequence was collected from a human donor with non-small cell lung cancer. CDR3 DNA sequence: TGTGCCAGCAGAGGGGATAACTATGGCTACACCTTC. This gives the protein CASRGDNYGYTF.